This passage covers 3 T cell receptor beta chains from one sample sequenced in a study of blood T cells in healthy people across ages. Next came a second PCR, run for about 7 to 12 cycles, which used a sample-barcoded 5' primer along with a J-beta primer mix. TCRdb called the 5' RACE reads again in MiXCR, with one record for every CDR3 protein. The sample lists roughly 1,500,000 distinct CDR3 sequences; roughly 32% were seen once. The sample comprised blood. These TCRs come from a woman aged 25 to 45 in good health.

V is TRBV29-1 and J is TRBJ2-1; TRBD1 aligns across 10 bases. Trimming at V came to 6 bases and at J to 10 bases, leaving 12 bases not matched to a gene. Germline V lookup: CDR1 SQVTM, CDR2 ANQGSEA. The CDR3 covers 14 residues. The DNA of the CDR3 is TGCAGCGTGAGGGACAGGGGCCGAGTTCGGGAGCAGTTCTTC. Encoded protein: CSVRDRGRVREQFF.

The chain recombines TRBV7-9 with TRBJ1-2, with 12 positions matching TRBD1. Germline trimming cut 3 bases from V and 9 bases from J; bases unmatched to any gene: 14. This CDR3 comprises 17 residues. Germline assignment: CDR1 SEHNR and CDR2 FQNEAQ (reference sequence). The CDR3 loop is CASSLYGTGGVNDSYTF. The CDR3 DNA reads TGTGCCAGCAGCTTGTACGGGACAGGGGGCGTAAATGATAGCTACACCTTC.

J is TRBJ1-1 and V is TRBV18; no definite D call. The CDR3 totals 16 residues. Germline V gives CDR1 KGHSH, CDR2 LQKENI. Trimming pared 3 bases from V and 2 bases from J, leaving 16 bases between. The CDR3 sequence: CASSPIRDTINTEAFF. CDR3 nucleotide sequence: TGTGCCAGCTCACCGATCCGGGATACTATTAACACTGAAGCTTTCTTT.